A single sample gave rise to the 24 T cell receptor beta chains below, sequenced in a study of shared clonotypes between healthy human individuals. Sequencing used immunoSEQ multiplex PCR; TCRdb keeps in-frame clones, though not all of them. The table shows about 1.5 million clones, with around 95% occurring only once. The sequenced sample was naive CD4+ T cells sorted from blood. This sample's subset: CD45RA+ positively selected. The receptors here all came from a man aged 30-40 years in good health.

This clone appeared once. The V and J genes are TRBV10-2 and TRBJ2-7; a weak D match, TRBD1 (5 bases). The CDR3 sequence is 12 residues long. The germline gives CDR1 WSHSY, CDR2 SAAADI. Trimming shortened V by 10 bases and J by 2 bases, and 12 bases separated the two germline ends. The CDR3 spells CATTDSPYEQYF. The DNA for the CDR3 is TGCGCCACCACAGACAGTCCCTACGAGCAGTACTTC.

The rearrangement uses TRBV19 and TRBJ2-1; D uncertain. Germline loops: CDR1 LNHDA, CDR2 SQIVND (reference sequence). Trimming stripped 6 bases from V and 5 bases from J, with 26 bases between. The CDR3 covers 18 residues. Here the CDR3 reads CASRRDSRALGGDNEQFF. The CDR3 DNA sequence: TGTGCCAGTAGAAGAGATTCCCGGGCGCTCGGTGGCGACAATGAGCAGTTCTTC.

The CDR3 reads CASSGTGPGQPQHF. For the CDR3, the DNA is TGTGCCAGCAGTGGGACAGGGCCGGGTCAGCCCCAGCATTTT. The chain employs TRBV2 and TRBJ1-5, with TRBD1 identical over 8 bases. There are 14 residues in the CDR3. Per the germline V gene, CDR1 is SNHLY and CDR2 is FYNNEI. V lost 4 bases to trimming and J lost 6 bases; unmatched junction nucleotides: 5.

The chain joins TRBV28 to TRBJ2-1; D is perhaps TRBD2 (5 bases). The CDR3 runs to 14 residues. In germline, CDR1 is MDHEN, CDR2 SYDVKM. Trimming removed 1 base at V and 6 bases at J, with 10 bases between. CDR3 sequence: CASSLFLTINEQFF. CDR3 nucleotides: TGTGCCAGCAGTTTATTTCTGACTATCAATGAGCAGTTCTTC.

The chain carries TRBV27 and TRBJ2-1; D is possibly TRBD2 (5 bases). The germline CDR1 and CDR2 sequences are MNHEY and SMNVEV (reference sequence). The CDR3 is 13 amino acids. Trimming stripped 8 bases from V and 12 bases from J, with 20 bases between. In nucleotides, the CDR3 is TGTGCCAGCGGGAGATTTTCTACAATGAGGCAGTTCTTC. As protein: CASGRFSTMRQFF.

The V and J genes are TRBV5-1 and TRBJ2-6; TRBD1 matches at 7 bases. CDR3 length: 17 amino acids. Germline CDR1 reads SGHRS; CDR2 reads YFSETQ. J was trimmed by 4 bases and V by 1 base; bases with no gene match: 8. CDR3 coding DNA: TGCGCCAGCAGCTTGCGACAGGGCGGCTCGGGGGCCAACGTCCTGACTTTC. This translates into CASSLRQGGSGANVLTF.

J is TRBJ2-7 and V is TRBV2; 7 positions match TRBD1. Germline V gene lookup returns CDR1 SNHLY and CDR2 FYNNEI. CDR3 length equals 13 residues. Losses at the gene ends were 0 bases for V and 8 bases for J; bases not matched to a gene: 4. The CDR3 loop is CASSEAIQGKQYF. The CDR3 DNA reads TGTGCCAGCAGTGAAGCAATACAGGGGAAGCAGTACTTC.

The chain is built from TRBV5-1 and TRBJ2-7, with D perhaps matching TRBD2 (6 bases). The V gene's germline CDR1 is SGHRS and CDR2 YFSETQ. This CDR3 contains 15 residues. V was clipped by 0 bases and J by 6 bases, with 16 bases between them. The CDR3 reads CASSLAPGTLFEQYF. DNA of the CDR3: TGCGCCAGCAGCTTGGCTCCGGGGACTCTTTTCGAGCAGTACTTC.

This sequence joins TRBV7-2 and TRBJ2-3; no clear D. The germline V gene encodes CDR1 SGHTA and CDR2 FQGNSA. V shed 5 bases and J shed 6 bases, with 12 bases lying between them. The CDR3 is 13 residues long. The CDR3: CASSPFLGDTQYF. The DNA for the CDR3 is TGTGCCAGCAGCCCATTTTTAGGGGATACGCAGTATTTT. Using reference TRBV7-2 and TRBJ2-3 for the parts outside the CDR3, the full variable domain is GAGVSQSPSNKVTEKGKDVELRCDPISGHTALYWYRQSLGQGLEFLIYFQGNSAPDKSGLPSDRFSAERTGGSVSTLTIQRTQQEDSAVYLCASSPFLGDTQYFGPGTRLTVL.

The chain has TRBV28 and TRBJ2-7; 8 nucleotides align to TRBD2. The CDR3 runs 12 residues. Germline trimming cut 8 bases from V and 3 bases from J; bases unmatched to any gene: 3. The germline V gene has CDR1 MDHEN and CDR2 SYDVKM. CDR3 nucleotide sequence: TGTGCCAGCCAGCGGGAGAGCTACGAGCAGTACTTC. This sequence encodes CASQRESYEQYF.

The genes are TRBV6-6 and TRBJ1-2; maybe TRBD1 (6 bases). Germline lookup yields CDR1 MNHNY and CDR2 SVGAGI (reference sequence). The V gene lost 0 bases and the J gene lost 5 bases, with 10 bases spanning the gap. The CDR3 is 14 residues long. CDR3 protein: CASSYSGTTYGYTF. The CDR3 nucleotides read TGTGCCAGCAGTTACTCGGGGACAACTTATGGCTACACCTTC.

This clone showed up just once. Distinct nucleotide sequences in the sample also encode this CDR3. The gene calls are TRBV29-1 and TRBJ2-3; weak D call: TRBD2 (5 bases). From germline, CDR1 is SQVTM and CDR2 ANQGSEA. The V end lost 7 bases, the J end lost 1 base, and 9 bases lay between the germline ends. This CDR3 is built from 12 residues. Written as DNA, the CDR3 is TGCAGCGCGGACGGGGGCACAGATACGCAGTATTTT. This translates into CSADGGTDTQYF.

The chain links TRBV6-6 to TRBJ1-3, with TRBD1 as a possible D gene (6 bases). Germline assignment: CDR1 MNHNY and CDR2 SVGAGI (reference sequence). The CDR3 runs to 15 residues. V was clipped by 2 bases and J by 9 bases, with 17 bases between them. The CDR3 DNA is TGTGCCAGCAGTTACGGGGGGCCAGCAGGAGCCACCATATATTTT. Protein: CASSYGGPAGATIYF.

This clone was seen once. V and J are TRBV7-7 and TRBJ2-5, with D hard to call. The CDR3 is 13 amino acids. CDR1 SSHAT and CDR2 FNYEAQ come from the germline V gene (reference sequence). Trimming took 1 base from V and 1 from J, leaving 4 bases between them. The DNA of the CDR3 is TGTGCCAGCAGCTTAGGCTCCCAAGAGACCCAGTACTTC. Protein sequence: CASSLGSQETQYF.

On this clone: Compared with germline, one end of the junction differs, possibly owing to a read error. Other DNA sequences from this sample encode an identical CDR3 as well. The V and J genes are TRBV18 and TRBJ2-5; tentative D call: TRBD2 (7 bases). Germline V lookup: CDR1 KGHSH, CDR2 LQKENI. The CDR3 is 13 amino acids. This CDR3 is CASSPQGGETQYF. CDR3 bases: TGTGCCAGCTCGCCACAGGGAGGGGAGACCCAGTACTTC.

The V and J genes are TRBV28 and TRBJ1-3; TRBD1 matches at 7 bases. This CDR3 has 18 residues. Germline loops: CDR1 MDHEN, CDR2 SYDVKM. V was pared by 7 bases and J by 0 bases, with 15 bases of the junction left unmatched. The CDR3 nucleotides are TGTGCCAGCACCCGAGGAGGAGGACAGGAGAGCTCTGGAAACACCATATATTTT. Translating gives CASTRGGGQESSGNTIYF.

This sequence joins TRBV6-5 and TRBJ1-3, with unresolved D. The CDR3 is 16 residues long. Germline V CDR1 and CDR2: MNHEY, SVGAGI. Trimming left V 2 bases short and J 4 bases short, with 15 bases between. The CDR3 coding sequence is TGTGCCAGCAGTTACACACAATCCCCGGCGGGAAACACCATATATTTT. Translation: CASSYTQSPAGNTIYF.

The chain carries TRBV10-2 and TRBJ2-7; D is perhaps TRBD2 (6 bases). This CDR3 contains 15 residues. The V gene's germline CDR1 is WSHSY and CDR2 SAAADI. V was trimmed by 4 bases and J by 5 bases, leaving 18 bases between them. The CDR3 sequence: CASSGQVGLGNEQYF. The CDR3 bases are TGCGCCAGCAGTGGACAAGTGGGACTGGGGAACGAGCAGTACTTC.

This clone was found once. The chain joins TRBV5-1 to TRBJ2-7, with a possible D match to TRBD1 (6 bases). V was pared by 0 bases and J by 3 bases, with 10 bases between. Germline lookup yields CDR1 SGHRS and CDR2 YFSETQ. The CDR3 contains 14 residues. The CDR3 DNA reads as TGCGCCAGCAGCTTGGGGGACACACACTACGAGCAGTACTTC. Protein product: CASSLGDTHYEQYF.

This sequence joins TRBV7-9 and TRBJ2-7; perhaps D is TRBD1 or TRBD2 (5 bases each). This CDR3 has 14 residues. The V end lost 4 bases, the J end lost 3 bases, and 13 bases lay between the germline ends. Looked up from germline, CDR1 is SEHNR and CDR2 is FQNEAQ (reference sequence). This chain's CDR3 is CASSSGTGLYEQYF. Here the CDR3 DNA reads TGTGCCAGCAGCTCCGGGACGGGCCTCTACGAGCAGTACTTC.

The rearrangement links TRBV9 to TRBJ2-2, with D possibly being TRBD2 (6 bases). Between the trimmed V and J ends, which lost 4 bases and 6 bases, there was a span of 13 bases. CDR3 size: 14 residues. CDR1 is SGDLS and CDR2 is YYNGEE in the germline V gene. The CDR3 spells CASSPHRDSGELFF. In nucleotides, the CDR3 is TGTGCCAGCAGCCCTCACCGGGACTCCGGGGAGCTGTTTTTT.

The chain couples TRBV5-1 to TRBJ2-7; 9 bases fit TRBD2. The germline CDR1 and CDR2 sequences are SGHRS and YFSETQ. The CDR3 is made up of 16 amino acids. Trimming removed 5 bases from V and 2 bases from J; junction bases left unmatched: 11. In DNA form, the CDR3 reads TGCGCCAGCAGACGCGACGGGACTAGCCGAACCTACGAGCAGTACTTC. Translating it yields CASRRDGTSRTYEQYF.

The chain uses TRBV5-6 and TRBJ2-3; D uncertain. Germline V gene sequence: CDR1 SGHDT, CDR2 YYEEEE. The CDR3 totals 15 residues. The germline V and J ends were trimmed by 0 bases and 0 bases, with 8 bases remaining between them. CDR3 protein: CASSLAFPSTDTQYF. In DNA form, the CDR3 reads TGTGCCAGCAGCTTGGCCTTCCCTAGCACAGATACGCAGTATTTT.

This chain's CDR3 is CASSQDYSWQGAGGEQFF. In nucleotides, the CDR3 is TGCGCCAGCAGCCAAGATTACTCGTGGCAGGGGGCCGGCGGTGAGCAGTTCTTC. The chain joins TRBV4-3 to TRBJ2-1, with 8 bases that match TRBD1. CDR1 and CDR2 from the germline V gene are LGHNA and YSLEER. This CDR3 region has 18 residues. J gave up 9 bases and V 0 bases, and 16 bases lay outside the gene matches.